Listed here are 10 T cell receptor beta chains from one sample, sequenced in a study of T cells in Graves' hyperthyroidism and ophthalmopathy. Amplified TCR beta CDR3 regions came from RNA transcripts. The study used the HTBI primer set for a first-round RT-PCR of the TCR CDR3. Each CDR3 protein gets one entry after TCRdb re-called the multiplex PCR reads with MiXCR. The sample has a few hundred thousand distinct CDR3 sequences; under 15% are singletons. Sequencing input: blood. These receptors were taken from a woman aged 25 to 39 with Graves' hyperthyroidism.

V gene TRBV5-6 combines with J gene TRBJ1-4, with D unresolved. The V end was cut by 0 bases, the J end by 0 bases, with 6 bases between. This CDR3 is 15 amino acids long. Germline assignment: CDR1 SGHDT and CDR2 YYEEEE. The CDR3 coding sequence is TGTGCCAGCAGCTTGGTGGGAGCAACTAATGAAAAACTGTTTTTT. Translated, it gives CASSLVGATNEKLFF.

V and J are TRBV19 and TRBJ2-4; possibly TRBD1 for D (6 bases). Germline values: CDR1 LNHDA, CDR2 SQIVND (reference sequence). Trimming cost V 5 bases and J 4 bases, with 12 bases left between them. The CDR3 covers 14 residues. CDR3 nucleotide sequence: TGTGCCAGTAGTGAAACAGGGACAAAAAACATTCAGTACTTC. This translates into CASSETGTKNIQYF.

This clonotype was seen a few times. The chain couples TRBV5-1 to TRBJ2-7, with 12 positions matching TRBD1. The germline gives CDR1 SGHRS, CDR2 YFSETQ. This CDR3 has 16 amino acids. V was pared by 0 bases and J by 2 bases, with 3 bases of the junction left unmatched. The chain's CDR3 is CASSLAGTGGTYEQYF. As DNA, the CDR3 is TGCGCCAGCAGCTTGGCCGGGACAGGGGGCACCTACGAGCAGTACTTC.

This chain connects TRBV10-1 to TRBJ2-3; TRBD2 agrees at 7 bases. CDR1 WNHNN and CDR2 SYGVQD come from the germline V gene (reference sequence). The CDR3 contains 16 residues. The ends lost 3 bases at V and 6 bases at J; junction bases unmatched: 12. CDR3 in amino acids: CASSESRAGAADTQYF. CDR3 nucleotides: TGCGCCAGCAGTGAATCTCGGGCGGGAGCGGCGGATACGCAGTATTTT.

This clonotype appeared a few times. The V and J genes are TRBV7-9 and TRBJ2-7; 7 positions match TRBD2. CDR3 length: 17 amino acids. V was pared by 3 bases and J by 2 bases, with 13 bases of the junction left unmatched. Germline V CDR1 and CDR2: SEHNR, FQNEAQ (reference sequence). The CDR3 sequence: CASSFLPRLAETYEQYF. The CDR3 DNA reads TGTGCCAGCAGCTTTCTCCCAAGACTAGCAGAAACCTACGAGCAGTACTTC.

This clonotype has a count of ten or more. J is TRBJ2-1 and V is TRBV20-1, with 14 bases fitting TRBD2. Germline V gene sequence: CDR1 DFQATT, CDR2 SNEGSKA (reference sequence). There are 12 residues in the CDR3. The DNA for the CDR3 is TGCAGCGGGACTAGCGGGAGTAATGAGCAGTTCTTC. This codes for CSGTSGSNEQFF.

The chain uses TRBV28 and TRBJ2-5; possibly TRBD1 for D (5 bases). The CDR3 extends over 13 amino acids. Germline CDR1 MDHEN, CDR2 SYDVKM. The V end was cut by 6 bases, the J end by 5 bases, with 13 bases between. CDR3 protein: CASRGGQWETQYF. The DNA for the CDR3 is TGTGCCAGCAGGGGCGGACAATGGGAGACCCAGTACTTC.

DNA of the CDR3: TGTGCCAGCAGCTTGGAGGGACAGGGAGGCCGGAGCTACACCTTC. It is translated as CASSLEGQGGRSYTF. The chain employs TRBV5-6 and TRBJ1-2; 9 bases map to TRBD1. This CDR3 comprises 15 residues. CDR1 and CDR2 from the germline V gene are SGHDT and YYEEEE. V lost 0 bases to trimming and J lost 9 bases; unmatched junction nucleotides: 9.

At least ten counts were recorded for this clonotype. The J gene is TRBJ1-1, the V gene TRBV12-3 or TRBV12-4; perhaps TRBD1 as D (6 bases). The CDR3 is made up of 15 amino acids. V was pared by 6 bases and J by 4 bases, with 18 bases between. The CDR3 DNA reads TGTGCCAGCAGGGCTGCCAGGGGACGGGGCACTGAAGCTTTCTTT. It encodes CASRAARGRGTEAFF.

The CDR3 sequence: CASSESTNNEQFF. The CDR3 DNA sequence: TGCGCCAGCAGTGAGAGTACAAACAATGAGCAGTTCTTC. The chain recombines TRBV10-2 with TRBJ2-1; D is undetermined. With 2 bases removed from V and 5 bases from J, the gap between germline ends came to 7 bases. This CDR3 has 13 amino acids. CDR1 is WSHSY and CDR2 is SAAADI in the germline V gene.